These 5 T cell receptor beta chains share one sample of origin, sequenced in a study of blood T cell repertoires in COVID-19 (dated by TCRdb to 2018 to 2020). Receptor amplification or capture employed the immunoSEQ multiplex PCR assay. TCRdb carries this immuneACCESS record with in-frame sequences only. Its versions omit some clonotypes, under half of them owing to an unresolved V gene in the studies checked, with the rest unexplained. The sample contains 350,000 to 450,000 clones, approximately 90% of them found a single time. Together, the top ten hold roughly 0.9% of the sample. Sequencing was performed on PBMCs or T cells enriched from blood (not recorded which). All receptors derive from a woman in her forties who had been exposed to COVID-19.

The CDR3 spells CASSQLRLAETDTQYF. CDR3 DNA sequence: TGCGCCAGCAGCCAATTAAGACTAGCGGAGACAGATACGCAGTATTTT. The genes are TRBV4-3 and TRBJ2-3, with 9 bases that match TRBD2. V shed 2 bases, J shed 3 bases, and the junction held 6 bases outside the gene matches. The CDR3 spans 16 residues. CDR1 is LGHNA, CDR2 YSLEER, per germline.

The V and J genes are TRBV2 and TRBJ1-2; unclear D gene. The CDR3 covers 14 residues. V shed 4 bases and J shed 2 bases, with 11 bases lying between them. Per the germline V gene, CDR1 is SNHLY and CDR2 is FYNNEI. CDR3 protein: CASSAARVNYGYTF. Here the CDR3 DNA reads TGTGCCAGCAGTGCGGCTCGGGTCAACTATGGCTACACCTTC.

The rearrangement links TRBV2 to TRBJ1-4; TRBD1 might be the D (5 bases). Germline V lookup: CDR1 SNHLY, CDR2 FYNNEI. V lost 8 bases and J 0 bases, leaving 19 bases between the germline ends. CDR3 length: 17 amino acids. The CDR3 reads CASGKAGKGATNEKLFF. The CDR3 DNA reads as TGTGCCAGCGGAAAGGCAGGGAAAGGGGCAACTAATGAAAAACTGTTTTTT.

The J gene is TRBJ2-2, the V gene TRBV25-1; 8 bases agree with TRBD1. With 6 bases clipped from V and 5 bases from J, the junction kept 5 bases outside the gene matches. Per germline, CDR1 MGHDK and CDR2 SYGVNS. The length of the CDR3 is 14 residues. This CDR3 is CASSRQGSTGELFF. CDR3 DNA sequence: TGTGCCAGCAGCCGACAGGGGAGTACCGGGGAGCTGTTTTTT. Combining the CDR3 with reference TRBV25-1 and TRBJ2-2 gives the whole variable domain EADIYQTPRYLVIGTGKKITLECSQTMGHDKMYWYQQDPGMELHLIHYSYGVNSTEKGDLSSESTVSRIRTEHFPLTLESARPSHTSQYLCASSRQGSTGELFFGEGSRLTVL.

This clone was counted only a few times. V is TRBV27 and J is TRBJ2-5; tentatively, D is TRBD1 (5 bases). Germline V gene data show CDR1 as MNHEY and CDR2 as SMNVEV (reference sequence). V lost 0 bases to trimming and J lost 4 bases, with 12 bases between them. CDR3 length: 15 residues. CDR3 residues: CASSLSGSGLETQYF. CDR3 in DNA: TGTGCCAGCAGTTTATCTGGTTCAGGGTTAGAGACCCAGTACTTC.